Sequencing of this TCR beta chain was carried out in a study of CD8+ T cells in alopecia areata. It was cDNA, reverse transcribed from extracted RNA, that served as the sequencing template. Repertoires were generated with immunoSEQ multiplex PCR, while TCRdb's copy carries only in-frame clones and drops some. The sample has over 150,000 clones, around 56% seen once. This CDR3 comprises 13 residues. CDR1 is SQVTM, CDR2 ANQGSEA, per germline. Points on this clone: The antigen is undetermined. Germline and junction disagree at one end, which may indicate a read error.

General study results and limits: Uncertain still, given a single nonresponder, is whether baseline CD8+ expansion links to response. Scalp clonality decreased significantly with tofacitinib, and so did expanded CD8+ clones among the top 100.

Described treatment: oral pan-JAK inhibitor, 5-10 mg twice daily. The material was CD4+ T cells sorted from blood, obtained at week 4, from a patient treated with tofacitinib. The chain has TRBV29-1 and TRBJ1-4; D unresolved. The sequence was obtained from a human donor with alopecia areata. CDR3 sequence reads: CSVQPSQSVEPEF. CDR3 DNA: TGCAGCGTACAACCCTCTCAGTCGGTGGAACCAGAATTT. Complete variable domain (other parts from reference TRBV29-1 and TRBJ1-4): SAVISQKPSRDICQRGTSLTIQCQVDSQVTMMFWYRQQPGQSLTLIATANQGSEATYESGFVIDKFPISRPNLTFSTLTVSNMSPEDSSIYLCSVQPSQSVEPEFGSGTQLSVL.